These T cell receptor beta chains were read from a single sample in a study of cytomegalovirus exposure and HLA in healthy donors. Libraries were prepared by immunoSEQ multiplex PCR; TCRdb keeps only in-frame clonotypes and omits some of them. The table lists about 160,000 clones, 80% to 85% of them singletons. Sequencing used PBMCs. The source is a boy younger than 10 in good health and CMV-seronegative. CDR3s include the opening cysteine and the closing phenylalanine or tryptophan. D genes are given only for firm matches. The listing skips clone size in some rows; elsewhere it reads once, few, many or a size class.

J gene: TRBJ1-2; V gene: TRBV4-1; clone size: NA; D gene: TRBD1; CDR3 DNA: TGCGCCAGCAGCCATTCGGGACAGGGCTTAGGCTACACCTTC; CDR3 protein: CASSHSGQGLGYTF
J gene: TRBJ1-5; V gene: TRBV4-1; clone size: NA; D gene: NA; CDR3 DNA: TGCGCCAGCAGCCAAGGGCAGGGTTCTCTTAGCAATCAGCCCCAGCATTTT; CDR3 protein: CASSQGQGSLSNQPQHF
J gene: TRBJ1-3; V gene: TRBV13; clone size: NA; D gene: NA; CDR3 DNA: TGTGCCAGCAGCTTCCGGGGGACTGGAAACACCATATATTTT; CDR3 protein: CASSFRGTGNTIYF
J gene: TRBJ1-3; V gene: TRBV19; clone size: NA; D gene: NA; CDR3 DNA: TGTGCCAGTACTAACCCCAGGGCTCTGGGAAACACCATATATTTT; CDR3 protein: CASTNPRALGNTIYF
J gene: TRBJ2-3; V gene: TRBV5-4; clone size: NA; D gene: TRBD2; CDR3 DNA: TGTGCCAGCAGCTTGGCCGGGGTCGGAGCGGGGGAAAATACGCAGTATTTT; CDR3 protein: CASSLAGVGAGENTQYF
J gene: TRBJ2-1; V gene: TRBV30; clone size: NA; D gene: NA; CDR3 DNA: TGTGCCTGGAGTGCGGAGGGATCCTACAATGAGCAGTTCTTC; CDR3 protein: CAWSAEGSYNEQFF
J gene: TRBJ2-5; V gene: TRBV5-1; clone size: NA; D gene: TRBD2; CDR3 DNA: TGCGCCAGCGGTGAAAGCGGGAGGGCCCGGGAGACCCAGTACTTC; CDR3 protein: CASGESGRARETQYF
J gene: TRBJ1-3; V gene: TRBV18; clone size: NA; D gene: NA; CDR3 DNA: TGTGCCAGCTCACCGGGAAGGGGAGGGTCATCCTTGGGGGCTGGAAACACCATATATTTT; CDR3 protein: CASSPGRGGSSLGAGNTIYF
J gene: TRBJ2-3; V gene: TRBV11-3; clone size: NA; D gene: TRBD1; CDR3 DNA: TGTGCCAGCAGCTCCGGACAGGGGCCGACAGATACGCAGTATTTT; CDR3 protein: CASSSGQGPTDTQYF
J gene: TRBJ2-5; V gene: TRBV6-6; clone size: few; D gene: NA; CDR3 DNA: TGTGCCAGCAGTTACAGGGCGGGCTCGATTAAAGAGACCCAGTACTTC; CDR3 protein: CASSYRAGSIKETQYF
J gene: TRBJ2-7; V gene: TRBV7-8; clone size: NA; D gene: NA; CDR3 DNA: TGTGCCTCGAAACCACGGGACAACTCCTACGAGCAGTACTTC; CDR3 protein: CASKPRDNSYEQYF
J gene: TRBJ2-1; V gene: TRBV9; clone size: NA; D gene: NA; CDR3 DNA: TGTGCCAGCAGCGTAGTAGAGTCCTACAATGAGCAGTTCTTC; CDR3 protein: CASSVVESYNEQFF
J gene: TRBJ1-2; V gene: TRBV6-5; clone size: NA; D gene: NA; CDR3 DNA: TGTGCCAGCAGTTACAGGGGAGGTGGCTACACCTTC; CDR3 protein: CASSYRGGGYTF
J gene: TRBJ2-7; V gene: TRBV29-1; clone size: NA; D gene: TRBD2; CDR3 DNA: TGCAGCGTTCTCCTAGGTCTAGCGGGAGTTTACGAGCAGTACTTC; CDR3 protein: CSVLLGLAGVYEQYF
J gene: TRBJ1-1; V gene: TRBV5-1; clone size: once; D gene: NA; CDR3 DNA: TGCGCCAGCAGCCCAACTCCCGGGACACTGAACACTGAAGCTTTCTTT; CDR3 protein: CASSPTPGTLNTEAFF
J gene: TRBJ1-2; V gene: TRBV30; clone size: NA; D gene: TRBD1; CDR3 DNA: TGTGCCTGGAGTACCTACGCGGGGACAGGGGGAAGGCCCGATGGCTACACCTTC; CDR3 protein: CAWSTYAGTGGRPDGYTF
J gene: TRBJ2-7; V gene: TRBV5-6; clone size: NA; D gene: NA; CDR3 DNA: TGTGCCAGCAGCCAACACGGACTCTCCTACGAGCAGTACTTC; CDR3 protein: CASSQHGLSYEQYF
J gene: TRBJ2-5; V gene: TRBV27; clone size: NA; D gene: TRBD2; CDR3 DNA: TGTGCCAGCAGTTTATTGGCGGGGGTCCAAGAGACCCAGTACTTC; CDR3 protein: CASSLLAGVQETQYF
J gene: TRBJ1-6; V gene: TRBV2; clone size: NA; D gene: NA; CDR3 DNA: TGTGCCAGCAGTGGTGAACAGGGAAATTCACCCCTCCACTTT; CDR3 protein: CASSGEQGNSPLHF
J gene: TRBJ1-6; V gene: TRBV19; clone size: NA; D gene: NA; CDR3 DNA: TGTGCCAGTAGTATTGTTGCGGGCAATTCACCCCTCCACTTT; CDR3 protein: CASSIVAGNSPLHF
J gene: TRBJ2-1; V gene: TRBV2; clone size: once; D gene: NA; CDR3 DNA: TGTGCCAGCAGTGTTAGCGGTAGCTCCTACAATGAGCAGTTCTTC; CDR3 protein: CASSVSGSSYNEQFF
J gene: TRBJ2-2; V gene: TRBV5-1; clone size: NA; D gene: TRBD2; CDR3 DNA: TGCGCCAGCAGCTCCAGTACTAGCGGGGGCTACACCGGGGAGCTGTTTTTT; CDR3 protein: CASSSSTSGGYTGELFF
J gene: TRBJ1-1; V gene: TRBV6-5; clone size: NA; D gene: TRBD1; CDR3 DNA: TGTGCCAGCAGTTACGGGACAGGGGCGAACACTGAAGCTTTCTTT; CDR3 protein: CASSYGTGANTEAFF
J gene: TRBJ1-6; V gene: TRBV6-1; clone size: NA; D gene: TRBD1; CDR3 DNA: TGTGCCAGCAGTGAGGGGGTGATGAGGGGGCGAAGTTCACCCCTCCACTTT; CDR3 protein: CASSEGVMRGRSSPLHF
J gene: TRBJ1-2; V gene: TRBV6-5; clone size: few; D gene: NA; CDR3 DNA: TGTGCCAGCAGTTGGCTCGGGGGCTACACCTTC; CDR3 protein: CASSWLGGYTF
J gene: TRBJ2-1; V gene: TRBV27; clone size: once; D gene: NA; CDR3 DNA: TGTGCCAGCAGTTTGAAGGGGTGGACCGGCAATGAGCAGTTCTTC; CDR3 protein: CASSLKGWTGNEQFF
J gene: TRBJ1-3; V gene: TRBV27; clone size: NA; D gene: NA; CDR3 DNA: TGTGCCAGCAGTTTAACAGGGACTGGAAACACCATATATTTT; CDR3 protein: CASSLTGTGNTIYF
J gene: TRBJ2-3; V gene: TRBV18; clone size: NA; D gene: TRBD1; CDR3 DNA: TGTGCCAGCTCACACGGACAGGGGACATATACGCAGTATTTT; CDR3 protein: CASSHGQGTYTQYF
J gene: TRBJ2-3; V gene: TRBV29-1; clone size: few; D gene: TRBD1; CDR3 DNA: TGCAGCGTTGTGGGACAGGGGAACACAGATACGCAGTATTTT; CDR3 protein: CSVVGQGNTDTQYF
J gene: TRBJ2-3; V gene: TRBV7-8; clone size: NA; D gene: NA; CDR3 DNA: TGTGCCAGCAGCCTGAACACACGAAGCACAGATACGCAGTATTTT; CDR3 protein: CASSLNTRSTDTQYF
J gene: TRBJ2-1; V gene: TRBV19; clone size: NA; D gene: TRBD1; CDR3 DNA: TGTGCCAGTAGTGGGACAGGGGGATACAATGAGCAGTTCTTC; CDR3 protein: CASSGTGGYNEQFF
J gene: TRBJ2-3; V gene: TRBV14; clone size: NA; D gene: TRBD1; CDR3 DNA: TGTGCCAGCAGCCAAGACAGGGGGACAGATACGCAGTATTTT; CDR3 protein: CASSQDRGTDTQYF
J gene: TRBJ1-1; V gene: TRBV15; clone size: NA; D gene: TRBD1; CDR3 DNA: TGTGCCACCAGCACAACAGGGGGAATCACTGAAGCTTTCTTT; CDR3 protein: CATSTTGGITEAFF
J gene: TRBJ2-1; V gene: TRBV30; clone size: NA; D gene: TRBD2; CDR3 DNA: TGTGCCTGCGATTCCGGGACTACACAGTTCTTC; CDR3 protein: CACDSGTTQFF
J gene: TRBJ1-1; V gene: TRBV29-1; clone size: NA; D gene: NA; CDR3 DNA: TGCAGCGTTTTCCTACCCTTGAACACTGAAGCTTTCTTT; CDR3 protein: CSVFLPLNTEAFF
J gene: TRBJ2-5; V gene: TRBV5-6; clone size: few; D gene: TRBD2; CDR3 DNA: TGTGCCAGCAGCTCAACCGGGACTACCCAAGAGACCCAGTACTTC; CDR3 protein: CASSSTGTTQETQYF
J gene: TRBJ2-2; V gene: TRBV19; clone size: NA; D gene: TRBD2; CDR3 DNA: TGTGCCAGTAGTATAACGCCCGGGAGACTAGCGGGAGTGGTTGCGGAGCTGTTTTTT; CDR3 protein: CASSITPGRLAGVVAELFF
J gene: TRBJ1-2; V gene: TRBV9; clone size: few; D gene: TRBD1; CDR3 DNA: TGTGCCAGCAGCGTAGCTACGTCAGGGGGTGGCTACACCTTC; CDR3 protein: CASSVATSGGGYTF
J gene: TRBJ1-4; V gene: TRBV10-3; clone size: NA; D gene: NA; CDR3 DNA: TGTGCCATCAGTGAGTCGCAAGGTCAGGCGAAACTGTTTTTT; CDR3 protein: CAISESQGQAKLFF
J gene: TRBJ1-2; V gene: TRBV11-2; clone size: NA; D gene: NA; CDR3 DNA: TGTGCCAGCAGCTTAGGGTCGGGAACAGACTATGGCTACACCTTC; CDR3 protein: CASSLGSGTDYGYTF
J gene: TRBJ1-2; V gene: TRBV7-9; clone size: once; D gene: TRBD1; CDR3 DNA: TGTGCCAGCAGCCCGGACAGGGGGAGAGGCTACACCTTC; CDR3 protein: CASSPDRGRGYTF
J gene: TRBJ1-2; V gene: TRBV25-1; clone size: NA; D gene: NA; CDR3 DNA: TGTGCCAGCAGTGAAAGCGGCAGGTACTATGGCTACACCTTC; CDR3 protein: CASSESGRYYGYTF
J gene: TRBJ2-7; V gene: TRBV4-1; clone size: NA; D gene: TRBD2; CDR3 DNA: TGCGCCAGCAGCCAAGGGACTAGCGGGGTACTCTACGAGCAGTACTTC; CDR3 protein: CASSQGTSGVLYEQYF
J gene: TRBJ2-1; V gene: TRBV5-7; clone size: once; D gene: NA; CDR3 DNA: TGTGCCAGCAGTCTCGCAAGTGGGCCCTACAATGAGCAGTTCTTC; CDR3 protein: CASSLASGPYNEQFF
J gene: TRBJ1-3; V gene: TRBV11-3; clone size: NA; D gene: NA; CDR3 DNA: TGTGCCAGCAGCTTAGGGGTATGTGGGGGGACTGGAAACACCATATATTTT; CDR3 protein: CASSLGVCGGTGNTIYF
J gene: TRBJ2-5; V gene: TRBV9; clone size: NA; D gene: TRBD2; CDR3 DNA: TGTGCCAGCAGCGTATATTCTAGCGGGGGGGGAGAAGAGACCCAGTACTTC; CDR3 protein: CASSVYSSGGGEETQYF
J gene: TRBJ1-6; V gene: TRBV21-1; clone size: NA; D gene: NA; CDR3 DNA: TGTGCCAGCAGCAATCCAGGGATGGATTCACCCCTCCACTTT; CDR3 protein: CASSNPGMDSPLHF
J gene: TRBJ2-1; V gene: TRBV6-6; clone size: NA; D gene: TRBD1; CDR3 DNA: TGTGCCAGCAGTCGACCCCGGGACAGGGCCTACAATGAGCAGTTCTTC; CDR3 protein: CASSRPRDRAYNEQFF
J gene: TRBJ1-1; V gene: TRBV7-9; clone size: NA; D gene: NA; CDR3 DNA: TGTGCCAGCAGCGGCCCGGGGGGCGGCTCCCCTATGAACACTGAAGCTTTCTTT; CDR3 protein: CASSGPGGGSPMNTEAFF
J gene: TRBJ2-3; V gene: TRBV6-6; clone size: NA; D gene: TRBD2; CDR3 DNA: TGTGCCAGCACGTCTAGCGGAACAGATACGCAGTATTTT; CDR3 protein: CASTSSGTDTQYF
J gene: TRBJ2-1; V gene: TRBV29-1; clone size: NA; D gene: TRBD1; CDR3 DNA: TGCAGCGTTGATGAGGGGGCGGGCAATGAGCAGTTCTTC; CDR3 protein: CSVDEGAGNEQFF
J gene: TRBJ2-2; V gene: TRBV12-5; clone size: NA; D gene: TRBD1; CDR3 DNA: TGTGCTAGTGGTCCAGGGACAGCTCTGTTTGGCACCGGGGAGCTGTTTTTT; CDR3 protein: CASGPGTALFGTGELFF
J gene: TRBJ2-1; V gene: TRBV6-5; clone size: NA; D gene: NA; CDR3 DNA: TGTGCCAGCACCCCGCTAGGGGGAAATGAGCAGTTCTTC; CDR3 protein: CASTPLGGNEQFF
J gene: TRBJ1-2; V gene: TRBV28; clone size: NA; D gene: TRBD1; CDR3 DNA: TGTGCCAGCACCTCCAGTGGGGACAGGCCGAGCTACACCTTC; CDR3 protein: CASTSSGDRPSYTF
J gene: TRBJ1-1; V gene: TRBV29-1; clone size: NA; D gene: NA; CDR3 DNA: TGCAGCGTCTTCCCGACAGGACCAAACACTGAAGCTTTCTTT; CDR3 protein: CSVFPTGPNTEAFF
J gene: TRBJ2-1; V gene: TRBV18; clone size: NA; D gene: TRBD2; CDR3 DNA: TGTGCCAGCTCACCTCGGGCCAGGGTAGCGGGAAATGGGGAGTCCTACAATGAGCAGTTCTTC; CDR3 protein: CASSPRARVAGNGESYNEQFF
J gene: TRBJ1-2; V gene: TRBV19; clone size: NA; D gene: TRBD1; CDR3 DNA: TGTGCCAGTAGTTTCGACAGGACAGGGGCTAACTATGGCTACACCTTC; CDR3 protein: CASSFDRTGANYGYTF